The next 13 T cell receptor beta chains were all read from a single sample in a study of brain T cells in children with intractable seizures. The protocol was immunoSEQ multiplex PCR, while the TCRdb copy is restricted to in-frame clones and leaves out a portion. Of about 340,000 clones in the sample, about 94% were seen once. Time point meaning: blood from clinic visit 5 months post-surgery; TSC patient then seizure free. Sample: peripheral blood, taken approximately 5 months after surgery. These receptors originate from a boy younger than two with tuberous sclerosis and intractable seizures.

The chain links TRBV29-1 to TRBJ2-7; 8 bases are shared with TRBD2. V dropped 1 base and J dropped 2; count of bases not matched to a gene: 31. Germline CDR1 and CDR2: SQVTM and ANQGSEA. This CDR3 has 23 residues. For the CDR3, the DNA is TGCAGCGTTGAAGTTGCGGGGCCCACTTCCGGCGCGGGGTGGTTAGCGGGGACCTACGAGCAGTACTTC. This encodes CSVEVAGPTSGAGWLAGTYEQYF.

Here the CDR3 reads CASRPRQGNYGYTF. The CDR3, as DNA: TGTGCCAGCAGGCCTAGACAGGGGAACTATGGCTACACCTTC. This chain joins TRBV2 and TRBJ1-2, with 8 bases lining up with TRBD1. The junction had 5 bases not matched to a gene; V was cut back by 6 bases and J by 2 bases. This CDR3 has 14 residues. Germline-derived CDR1 and CDR2 are SNHLY and FYNNEI.

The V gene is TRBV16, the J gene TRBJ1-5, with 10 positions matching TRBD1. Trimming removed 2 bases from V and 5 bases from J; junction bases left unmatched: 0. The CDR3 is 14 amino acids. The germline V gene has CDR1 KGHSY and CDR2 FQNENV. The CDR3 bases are TGTGCCAGCAGCCAAGGGACAGGGGATCAGCCCCAGCATTTT. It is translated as CASSQGTGDQPQHF.

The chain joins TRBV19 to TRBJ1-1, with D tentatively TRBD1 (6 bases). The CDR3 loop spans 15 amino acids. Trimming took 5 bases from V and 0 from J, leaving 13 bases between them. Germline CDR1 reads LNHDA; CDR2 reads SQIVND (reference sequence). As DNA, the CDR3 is TGTGCCAGTAGTCCTTACAGGGAACTGAACACTGAAGCTTTCTTT. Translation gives CASSPYRELNTEAFF.

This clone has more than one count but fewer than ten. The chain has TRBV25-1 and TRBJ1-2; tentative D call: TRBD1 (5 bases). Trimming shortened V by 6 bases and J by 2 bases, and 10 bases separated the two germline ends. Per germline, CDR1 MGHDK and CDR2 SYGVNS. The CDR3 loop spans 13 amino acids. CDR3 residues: CASSPGLNYGYTF. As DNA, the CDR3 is TGTGCCAGCAGCCCGGGGCTCAACTATGGCTACACCTTC.

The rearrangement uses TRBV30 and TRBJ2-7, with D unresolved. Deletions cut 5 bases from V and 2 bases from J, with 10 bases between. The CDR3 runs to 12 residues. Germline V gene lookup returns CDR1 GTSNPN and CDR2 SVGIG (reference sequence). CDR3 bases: TGTGCCTGGGCCTCCGGTCCCTACGAGCAGTACTTC. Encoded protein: CAWASGPYEQYF.

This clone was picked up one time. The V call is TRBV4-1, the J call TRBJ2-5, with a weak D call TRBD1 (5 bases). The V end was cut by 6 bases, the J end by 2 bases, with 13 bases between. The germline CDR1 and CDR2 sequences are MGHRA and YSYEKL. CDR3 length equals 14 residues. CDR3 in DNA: TGCGCCAGCAGGCCTTCAGACAGTCAAGAGACCCAGTACTTC. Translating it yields CASRPSDSQETQYF.

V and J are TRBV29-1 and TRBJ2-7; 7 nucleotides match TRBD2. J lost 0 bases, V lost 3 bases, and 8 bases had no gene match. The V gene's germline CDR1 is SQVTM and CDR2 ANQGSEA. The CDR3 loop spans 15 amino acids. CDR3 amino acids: CSVEGGEDYSYEQYF. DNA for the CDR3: TGCAGCGTTGAGGGAGGGGAGGACTACTCCTACGAGCAGTACTTC.

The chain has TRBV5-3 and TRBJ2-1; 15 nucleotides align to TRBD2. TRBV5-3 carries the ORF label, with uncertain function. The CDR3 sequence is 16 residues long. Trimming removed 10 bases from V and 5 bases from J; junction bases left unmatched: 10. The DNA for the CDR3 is TGTGCCGGAGGGACTAGCGGGGGGCCAGGACACAATGAGCAGTTCTTC. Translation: CAGGTSGGPGHNEQFF.

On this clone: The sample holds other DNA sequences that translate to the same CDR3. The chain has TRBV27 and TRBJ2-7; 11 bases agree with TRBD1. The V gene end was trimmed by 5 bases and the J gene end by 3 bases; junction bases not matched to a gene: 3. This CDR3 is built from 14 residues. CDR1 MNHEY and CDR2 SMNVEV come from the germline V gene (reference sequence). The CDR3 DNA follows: TGTGCCAGCAGTCCAGGGACAGGGGGCTACGAGCAGTACTTC. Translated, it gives CASSPGTGGYEQYF.

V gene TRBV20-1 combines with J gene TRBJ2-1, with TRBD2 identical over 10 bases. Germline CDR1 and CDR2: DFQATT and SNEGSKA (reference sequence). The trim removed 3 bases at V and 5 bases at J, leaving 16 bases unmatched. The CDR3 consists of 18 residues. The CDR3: CSASGGGASGSLDNEQFF. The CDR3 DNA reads TGCAGTGCTAGTGGGGGTGGGGCTAGCGGGAGCCTGGACAATGAGCAGTTCTTC.

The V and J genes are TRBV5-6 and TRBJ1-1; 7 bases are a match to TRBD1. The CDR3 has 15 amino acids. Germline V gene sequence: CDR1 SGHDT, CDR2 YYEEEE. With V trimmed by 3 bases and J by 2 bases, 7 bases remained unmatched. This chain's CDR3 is CASSYGTATNTEAFF. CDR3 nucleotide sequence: TGTGCCAGCAGCTACGGGACAGCGACAAACACTGAAGCTTTCTTT. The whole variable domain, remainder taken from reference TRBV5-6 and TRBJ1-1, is DAGVTQSPTHLIKTRGQQVTLRCSPKSGHDTVSWYQQALGQGPQFIFQYYEEEERQRGNFPDRFSGHQFPNYSSELNVNALLLGDSALYLCASSYGTATNTEAFFGQGTRLTVV.

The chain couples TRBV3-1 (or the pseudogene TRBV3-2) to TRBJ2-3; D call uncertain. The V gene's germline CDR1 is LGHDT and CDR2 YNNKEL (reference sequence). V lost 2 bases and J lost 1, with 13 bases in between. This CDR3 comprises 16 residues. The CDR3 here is CASSQRGPARTDTQYF. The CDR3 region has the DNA TGTGCCAGCAGCCAACGAGGCCCCGCTCGCACAGATACGCAGTATTTT.